This TCR beta chain appears in the sequencing data of a study of human thymus T cells. Germline CDR1 and CDR2: MGHRA and YSYEKL. CDR3 length equals 19 residues. Germline trimming cut 0 bases from V and 0 bases from J; bases unmatched to any gene: 11. Thymus tissue for the work was resected from patients undergoing corrective heart surgery. Samples came from healthy Finnish infants during open corrective cardiac surgery. Profiled with immunoSEQ multiplex PCR; TCRdb holds only in-frame clones, not every one. The sample shows about 130,000 clones, just under 95% of them seen only once. General study findings and limits: Unrelated individuals reportedly shared highly overlapping thymic TCR repertoires. Blood and thymic repertoires both appeared biased in V and J gene usage.

Of note for this clone: The antigen remains undetermined.

The TCR comes from a boy under two years old with a congenital heart defect but otherwise immunologically healthy. The sequenced material came from thymus tissue. The chain joins TRBV4-1 to TRBJ2-3; 8 bases fit TRBD2. CDR3 in DNA: TGCGCCAGCAGCCAAGATAATGGAGCGGGGGAGTCTAGCACAGATACGCAGTATTTT. Protein sequence: CASSQDNGAGESSTDTQYF.